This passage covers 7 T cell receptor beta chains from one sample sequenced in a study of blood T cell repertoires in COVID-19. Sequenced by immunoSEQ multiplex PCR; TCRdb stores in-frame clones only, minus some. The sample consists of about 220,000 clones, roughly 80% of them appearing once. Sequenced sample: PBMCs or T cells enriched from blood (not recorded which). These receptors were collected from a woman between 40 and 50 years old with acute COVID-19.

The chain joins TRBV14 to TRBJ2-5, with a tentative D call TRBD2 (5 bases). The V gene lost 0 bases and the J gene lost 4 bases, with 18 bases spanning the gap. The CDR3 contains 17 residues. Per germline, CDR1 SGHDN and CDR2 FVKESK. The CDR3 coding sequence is TGTGCCAGCAGCCAAGACGTAGGGCTAGCAGGCCGAGAGACCCAGTACTTC. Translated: CASSQDVGLAGRETQYF. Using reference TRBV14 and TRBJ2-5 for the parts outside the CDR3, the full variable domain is EAGVTQFPSHSVIEKGQTVTLRCDPISGHDNLYWYRRVMGKEIKFLLHFVKESKQDESGMPNNRFLAERTGGTYSTLKVQPAELEDSGVYFCASSQDVGLAGRETQYFGPGTRLLVL.

The CDR3 DNA follows: TGCGCCAGCAGCCCCGAGGGCTCCTATGGCTACACCTTC. Its translation: CASSPEGSYGYTF. The chain links TRBV5-1 to TRBJ1-2; no clear D. This CDR3 has 13 amino acids. The germline V and J ends were trimmed by 4 bases and 4 bases, with 11 bases remaining between them. CDR1 is SGHRS and CDR2 is YFSETQ in the germline V gene.

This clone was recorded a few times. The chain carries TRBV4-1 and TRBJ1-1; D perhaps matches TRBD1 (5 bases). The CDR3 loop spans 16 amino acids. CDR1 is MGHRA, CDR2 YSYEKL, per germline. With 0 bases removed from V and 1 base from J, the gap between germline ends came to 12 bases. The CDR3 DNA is TGCGCCAGCAGCCAAGATTCGGGCAGGGCGAACACTGAAGCTTTCTTT. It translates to CASSQDSGRANTEAFF.

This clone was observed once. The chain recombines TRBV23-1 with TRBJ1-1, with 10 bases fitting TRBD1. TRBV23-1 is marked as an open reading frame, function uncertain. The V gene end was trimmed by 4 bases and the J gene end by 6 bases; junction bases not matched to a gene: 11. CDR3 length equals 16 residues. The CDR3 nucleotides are TGCGCCAGCAGTCGGCATCATGACAGGGGGCACGCTGAAGCTTTCTTT. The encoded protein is CASSRHHDRGHAEAFF.

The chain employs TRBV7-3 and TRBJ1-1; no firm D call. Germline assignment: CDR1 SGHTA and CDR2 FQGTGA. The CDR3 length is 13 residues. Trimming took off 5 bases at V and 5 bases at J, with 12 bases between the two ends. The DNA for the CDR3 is TGTGCCAGCAGCCCCCGCTCGCGGACTGAAGCTTTCTTT. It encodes CASSPRSRTEAFF.

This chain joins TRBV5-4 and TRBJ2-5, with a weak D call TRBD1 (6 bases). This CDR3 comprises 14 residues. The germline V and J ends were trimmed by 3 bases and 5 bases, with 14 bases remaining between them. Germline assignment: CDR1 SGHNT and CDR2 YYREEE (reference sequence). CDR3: CASSYTGPQETQYF. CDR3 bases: TGTGCCAGCAGCTACACAGGGCCGCAGGAGACCCAGTACTTC.

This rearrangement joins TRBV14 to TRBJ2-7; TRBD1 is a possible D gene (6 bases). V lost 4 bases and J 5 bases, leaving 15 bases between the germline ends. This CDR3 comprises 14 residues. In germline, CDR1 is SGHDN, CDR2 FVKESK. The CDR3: CASSRQVPDHEQYF. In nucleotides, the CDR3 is TGTGCCAGCAGCCGACAGGTACCGGACCACGAGCAGTACTTC. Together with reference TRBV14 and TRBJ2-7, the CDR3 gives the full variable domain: EAGVTQFPSHSVIEKGQTVTLRCDPISGHDNLYWYRRVMGKEIKFLLHFVKESKQDESGMPNNRFLAERTGGTYSTLKVQPAELEDSGVYFCASSRQVPDHEQYFGPGTRLTVT.